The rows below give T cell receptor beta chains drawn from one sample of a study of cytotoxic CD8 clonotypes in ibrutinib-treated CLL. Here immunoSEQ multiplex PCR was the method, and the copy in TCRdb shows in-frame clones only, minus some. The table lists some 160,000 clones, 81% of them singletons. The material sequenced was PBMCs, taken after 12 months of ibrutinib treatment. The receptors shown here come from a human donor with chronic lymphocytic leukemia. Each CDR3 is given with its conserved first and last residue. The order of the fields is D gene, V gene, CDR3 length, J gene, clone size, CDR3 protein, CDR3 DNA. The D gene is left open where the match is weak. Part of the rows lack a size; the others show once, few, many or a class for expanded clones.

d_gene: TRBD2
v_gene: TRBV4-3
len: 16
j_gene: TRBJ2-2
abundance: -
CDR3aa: CASSQEAGVPTGELFF
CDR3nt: TGCGCCAGCAGCCAAGAAGCGGGAGTCCCCACCGGGGAGCTGTTTTTT

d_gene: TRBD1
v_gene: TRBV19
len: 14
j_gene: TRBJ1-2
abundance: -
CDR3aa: CASSTRDRNYGYTF
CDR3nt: TGTGCCAGTAGTACCCGGGACAGAAACTATGGCTACACCTTC

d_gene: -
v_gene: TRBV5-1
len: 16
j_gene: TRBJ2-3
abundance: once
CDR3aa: CASSGRTNKSTDTQYF
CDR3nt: TGCGCCAGCAGCGGCAGAACTAACAAATCCACAGATACGCAGTATTTT

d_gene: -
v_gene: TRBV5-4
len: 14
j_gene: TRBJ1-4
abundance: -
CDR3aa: CASSLTATNEKLFF
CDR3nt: TGTGCCAGCAGCTTGACTGCAACTAATGAAAAACTGTTTTTT

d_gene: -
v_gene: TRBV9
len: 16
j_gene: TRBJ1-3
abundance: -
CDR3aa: CASSVDGSRSGNTIYF
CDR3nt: TGTGCCAGCAGCGTAGACGGGAGCCGTTCTGGAAACACCATATATTTT

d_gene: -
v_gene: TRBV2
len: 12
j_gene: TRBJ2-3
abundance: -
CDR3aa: CASSPDRDTQYF
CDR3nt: TGTGCCAGCAGTCCGGACCGGGATACGCAGTATTTT

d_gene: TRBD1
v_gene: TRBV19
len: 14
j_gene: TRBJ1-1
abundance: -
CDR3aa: CATVLTGRNTEAFF
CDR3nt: TGTGCCACCGTACTGACAGGGAGGAACACTGAAGCTTTCTTT

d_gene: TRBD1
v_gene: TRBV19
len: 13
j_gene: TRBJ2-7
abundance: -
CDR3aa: CASSRDRPYEQYF
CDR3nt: TGTGCCAGTAGTAGGGACAGGCCCTACGAGCAGTACTTC

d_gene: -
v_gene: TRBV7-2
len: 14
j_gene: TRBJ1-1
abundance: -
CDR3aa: CASSIWGMNTEAFF
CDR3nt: TGTGCCAGCAGCATCTGGGGGATGAACACTGAAGCTTTCTTT

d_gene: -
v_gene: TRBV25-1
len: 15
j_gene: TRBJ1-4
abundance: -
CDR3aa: CASSELKGWAEKLFF
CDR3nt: TGTGCCAGCAGTGAACTTAAGGGATGGGCTGAAAAACTGTTTTTT

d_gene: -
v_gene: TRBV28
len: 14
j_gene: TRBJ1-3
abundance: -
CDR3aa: CASSLWSGTNTIYF
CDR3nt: TGTGCCAGCAGTTTATGGTCGGGGACAAACACCATATATTTT

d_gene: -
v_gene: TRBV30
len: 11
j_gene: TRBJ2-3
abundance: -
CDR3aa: CAWTGSDTQYF
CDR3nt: TGTGCCTGGACAGGGTCAGATACGCAGTATTTT

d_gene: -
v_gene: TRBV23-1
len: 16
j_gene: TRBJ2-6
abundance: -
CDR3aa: CASSQRISGGANVLTF
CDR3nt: TGCGCCAGCAGTCAGCGGATTTCCGGTGGGGCCAACGTCCTGACTTTC

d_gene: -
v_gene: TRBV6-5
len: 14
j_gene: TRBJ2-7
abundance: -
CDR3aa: CASSHDGGSYEQYF
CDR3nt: TGTGCCAGCAGCCACGACGGGGGCTCCTACGAGCAGTACTTC

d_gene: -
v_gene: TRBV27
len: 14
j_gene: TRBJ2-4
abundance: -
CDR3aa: CASSGGLAKNIQYF
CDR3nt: TGTGCCAGCAGTGGGGGGTTAGCCAAAAACATTCAGTACTTC

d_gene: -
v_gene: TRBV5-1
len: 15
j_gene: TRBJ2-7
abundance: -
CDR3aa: CASRPDIYHLYEQYF
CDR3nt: TGCGCCAGCAGGCCCGATATTTACCACCTCTACGAGCAGTACTTC

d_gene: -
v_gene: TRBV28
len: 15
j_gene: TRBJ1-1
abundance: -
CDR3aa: CASSSTGTGNTEAFF
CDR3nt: TGTGCCAGCAGTTCGACGGGGACGGGGAACACTGAAGCTTTCTTT

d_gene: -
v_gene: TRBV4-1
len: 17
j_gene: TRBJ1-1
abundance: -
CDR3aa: CASSPLRGRGRNTEAFF
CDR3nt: TGCGCCAGCAGCCCTCTTCGGGGCCGGGGGAGGAACACTGAAGCTTTCTTT

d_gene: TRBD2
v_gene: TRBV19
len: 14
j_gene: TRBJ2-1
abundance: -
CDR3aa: CASSTSGRGHEQFF
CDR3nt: TGTGCCAGTAGTACTAGCGGGAGAGGGCATGAGCAGTTCTTC

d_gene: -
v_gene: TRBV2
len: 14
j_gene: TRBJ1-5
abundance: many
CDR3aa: CASSEVTPQQPQHF
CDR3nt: TGTGCCAGCAGTGAGGTGACCCCGCAACAGCCCCAGCATTTT

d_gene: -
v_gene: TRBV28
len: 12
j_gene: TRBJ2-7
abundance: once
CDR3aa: CASSLRGYEQYF
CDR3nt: TGTGCCAGCAGTTTACGGGGCTACGAGCAGTACTTC

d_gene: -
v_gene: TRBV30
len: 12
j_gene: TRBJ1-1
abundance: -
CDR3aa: CAWRTANTEAFF
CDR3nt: TGTGCCTGGCGGACGGCGAACACTGAAGCTTTCTTT

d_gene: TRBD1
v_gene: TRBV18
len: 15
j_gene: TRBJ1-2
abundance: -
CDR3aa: CASSPATGGDYGYTF
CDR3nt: TGTGCCAGCTCACCAGCGACAGGGGGAGACTATGGCTACACCTTC

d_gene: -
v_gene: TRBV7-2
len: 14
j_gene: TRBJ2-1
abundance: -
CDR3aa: CASSLAPRVNEQFF
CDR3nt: TGTGCCAGCAGCTTAGCCCCCAGGGTCAACGAGCAGTTCTTC

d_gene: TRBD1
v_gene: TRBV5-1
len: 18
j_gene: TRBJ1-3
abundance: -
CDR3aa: CASSPRTGGIYSGNTIYF
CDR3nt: TGCGCCAGCAGCCCCAGGACAGGGGGTATATACTCTGGAAACACCATATATTTT

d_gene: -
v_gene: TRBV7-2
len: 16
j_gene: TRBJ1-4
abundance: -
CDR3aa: CASRRSTSETNEKLFF
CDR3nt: TGTGCCAGCAGACGGAGTACCTCTGAAACTAATGAAAAACTGTTTTTT

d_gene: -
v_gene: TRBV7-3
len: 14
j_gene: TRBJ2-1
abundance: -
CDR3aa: CASSLTRGGGEQFF
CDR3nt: TGTGCCAGCAGCTTAACCAGGGGAGGGGGTGAGCAGTTCTTC

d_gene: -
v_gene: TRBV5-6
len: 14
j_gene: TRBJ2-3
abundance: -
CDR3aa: CASSLVWSTDTQYF
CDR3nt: TGTGCCAGCAGCTTAGTCTGGAGCACAGATACGCAGTATTTT

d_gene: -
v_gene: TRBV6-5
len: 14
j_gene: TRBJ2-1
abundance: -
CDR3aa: CASLGGGSYNEQFF
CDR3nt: TGTGCCAGCCTAGGGGGAGGGTCCTACAATGAGCAGTTCTTC

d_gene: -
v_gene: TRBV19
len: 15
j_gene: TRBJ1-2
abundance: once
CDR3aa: CASSIVNRVDYGYTF
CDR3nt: TGTGCCAGTAGTATAGTGAACAGGGTGGACTATGGCTACACCTTC

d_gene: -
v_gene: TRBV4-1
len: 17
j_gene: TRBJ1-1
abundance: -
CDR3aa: CASSQPAAKRGGTEAFF
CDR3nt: TGCGCCAGCAGCCAACCTGCCGCGAAGCGGGGAGGGACTGAAGCTTTCTTT

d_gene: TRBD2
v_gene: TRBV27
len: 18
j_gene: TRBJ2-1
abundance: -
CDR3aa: CASSLSDRGTSGRAEQFF
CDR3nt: TGTGCCAGCAGTTTATCCGACAGAGGGACTAGCGGGAGGGCTGAGCAGTTCTTC

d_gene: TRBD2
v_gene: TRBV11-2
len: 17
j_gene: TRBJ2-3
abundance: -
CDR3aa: CASSLQSGGGFTDTQYF
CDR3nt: TGTGCCAGCAGCCTACAGAGCGGGGGGGGATTCACAGATACGCAGTATTTT

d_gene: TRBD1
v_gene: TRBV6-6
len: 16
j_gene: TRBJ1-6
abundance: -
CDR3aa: CAIKSYGTGDNSPLHF
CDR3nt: TGTGCCATCAAGTCGTACGGGACAGGGGATAATTCACCCCTCCACTTT

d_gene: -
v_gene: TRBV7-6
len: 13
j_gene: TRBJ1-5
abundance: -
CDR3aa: CASSVTQNQPQHF
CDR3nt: TGTGCCAGCAGCGTAACCCAAAATCAGCCCCAGCATTTT

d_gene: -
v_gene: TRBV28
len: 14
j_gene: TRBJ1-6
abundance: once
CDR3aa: CASSFGRANSPLHF
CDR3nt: TGTGCCAGCAGTTTTGGCAGGGCTAATTCACCCCTCCACTTT

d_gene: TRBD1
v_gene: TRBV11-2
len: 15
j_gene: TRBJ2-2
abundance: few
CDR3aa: CASSQRQGNTGELFF
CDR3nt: TGTGCCAGCAGCCAACGACAGGGAAACACCGGGGAGCTGTTTTTT

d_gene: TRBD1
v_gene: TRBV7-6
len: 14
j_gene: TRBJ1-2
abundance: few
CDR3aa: CASSPGTGGYGYTF
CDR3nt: TGTGCCAGCAGCCCCGGGACAGGGGGCTATGGCTACACCTTC